These 11 T cell receptor beta chains share one sample of origin, sequenced in a study of cytomegalovirus exposure and HLA in healthy donors. PCR employed 60 Vbeta and 13 Jbeta primers. Repertoires were generated with immunoSEQ multiplex PCR, while TCRdb's copy carries only in-frame clones and drops some. Across tens of thousands of clones, the top ten clones capture about 3.8% of the sample. The sequenced sample was PBMCs. The receptors originated from a female donor in good health and CMV-seropositive.

About this clone itself: The junction and the germline gene differ at one end; a read error may be behind it. The chain combines TRBV18 with TRBJ1-1; maybe TRBD1 (5 bases). Per germline, CDR1 KGHSH and CDR2 LQKENI. This CDR3 is 13 amino acids long. CDR3 sequence reads: CASSAPGQGEAFF. DNA of the CDR3: TGTGCCAGCTCAGCACCGGGGCAGGGAGAAGCTTTCTTT.

Remarks on this clone: At one boundary the junction diverges from the germline segment, which might be a read error. The chain couples TRBV7-7 to TRBJ2-5, with D possibly TRBD1 on 6 matching bases. CDR3 length: 14 amino acids. Germline V gives CDR1 SSHAT, CDR2 FNYEAQ (reference sequence). The CDR3 loop is CASSLGTGKETQYF. CDR3 DNA sequence: TGTGCTAGCAGCTTAGGTACAGGGAAAGAGACCCAGTACTTC.

The chain combines TRBV10-3 with TRBJ1-2, with TRBD1 matching over 10 bases. Germline V gives CDR1 ENHRY, CDR2 SYGVKD. With 8 bases clipped from V and 4 bases from J, the junction kept 7 bases outside the gene matches. There are 14 residues in the CDR3. Written as DNA, the CDR3 is TGTGCCATCTCATCCGGGGACAGGGGCTATGGCTACACCTTC. Its protein is CAISSGDRGYGYTF.

As concerns this clone: Other DNA variants within this sample encode the same CDR3. The V call is TRBV6-5, the J call TRBJ2-7, with D unclear. V gave up 4 bases and J gave up 2 bases, with 3 bases separating them. CDR1 is MNHEY, CDR2 SVGAGI, per germline. The CDR3 extends over 11 amino acids. The CDR3 protein is CASSSAYEQYF. The CDR3, as DNA: TGTGCCAGCAGTTCTGCCTACGAGCAGTACTTC.

The chain has TRBV10-1 and TRBJ2-2; D uncertain. The germline V and J ends were trimmed by 2 bases and 1 base, with 8 bases remaining between them. CDR3 size: 15 residues. Germline CDR1 reads WNHNN; CDR2 reads SYGVQD (reference sequence). CDR3: CASSEGRQNTGELFF. Written as DNA, the CDR3 is TGCGCCAGCAGTGAGGGGCGACAGAACACCGGGGAGCTGTTTTTT.

The V and J genes are TRBV18 and TRBJ1-1; D is perhaps TRBD1 (5 bases). Trimming pared 0 bases from V and 2 bases from J, leaving 10 bases between. Germline CDR1 reads KGHSH; CDR2 reads LQKENI. This CDR3 comprises 15 residues. The CDR3 reads CASSPPIGANTEAFF. CDR3 DNA sequence: TGTGCCAGCTCACCACCGATAGGGGCCAACACTGAAGCTTTCTTT. Using reference TRBV18 and TRBJ1-1 for the parts outside the CDR3, the full variable domain is NAGVMQNPRHLVRRRGQEARLRCSPMKGHSHVYWYRQLPEEGLKFMVYLQKENIIDESGMPKERFSAEFPKEGPSILRIQQVVRGDSAAYFCASSPPIGANTEAFFGQGTRLTVV.

The J gene is TRBJ2-7, the V gene TRBV6-1; D possibly corresponds to TRBD1 (6 bases). The germline V and J ends were trimmed by 4 bases and 5 bases, with 21 bases remaining between them. Germline CDR1 reads MNHNS; CDR2 reads SASEGT. The CDR3 is 16 residues long. The CDR3 here is CASSVQTGTKPHEQYF. CDR3 DNA sequence: TGTGCCAGCAGTGTCCAAACCGGGACAAAGCCTCACGAGCAGTACTTC.

The chain links TRBV4-1 to TRBJ2-1; 10 bases match TRBD2. The CDR3 length is 15 residues. V dropped 1 base and J dropped 9; count of bases not matched to a gene: 6. Germline V gene lookup returns CDR1 MGHRA and CDR2 YSYEKL. The CDR3 sequence is CASSQASGSAGEQFF. CDR3 bases: TGCGCCAGCAGCCAAGCTAGCGGGAGCGCGGGTGAGCAGTTCTTC.

The CDR3 region is CASSGVEGSGNTIYF. The CDR3, as DNA: TGTGCCAGCTCCGGAGTTGAGGGATCTGGAAACACCATATATTTT. This chain connects TRBV18 to TRBJ1-3; D gene uncertain. Germline lookup yields CDR1 KGHSH and CDR2 LQKENI. Between the trimmed V and J ends, which lost 6 bases and 1 base, there was a span of 13 bases. CDR3 length: 15 residues.

The J gene is TRBJ1-2, the V gene TRBV5-6; D might be TRBD1 (5 bases). The CDR3 covers 13 residues. V shed 5 bases and J shed 5 bases, with 13 bases lying between them. Per germline, CDR1 SGHDT and CDR2 YYEEEE. CDR3 DNA: TGTGCCAGCAGGAGTGTCCAGGGATATGGCTACACCTTC. It is translated as CASRSVQGYGYTF.

The chain joins TRBV6-5 to TRBJ2-7, with TRBD1 matching over 9 bases. The CDR3 contains 14 residues. Germline V gene lookup returns CDR1 MNHEY and CDR2 SVGAGI. Unmatched junction bases numbered 5, after V lost 5 bases and J lost 3 bases. Written as DNA, the CDR3 is TGTGCCAGCAGTCTGATGACAGGGGGCTACGAGCAGTACTTC. Its translation: CASSLMTGGYEQYF.